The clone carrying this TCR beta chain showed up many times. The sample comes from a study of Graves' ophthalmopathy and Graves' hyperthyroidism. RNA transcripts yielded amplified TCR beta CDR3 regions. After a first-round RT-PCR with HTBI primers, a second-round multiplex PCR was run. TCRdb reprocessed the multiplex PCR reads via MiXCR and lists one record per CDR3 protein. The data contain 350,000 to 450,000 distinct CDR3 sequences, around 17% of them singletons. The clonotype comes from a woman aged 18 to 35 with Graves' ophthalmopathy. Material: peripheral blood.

CDR3 in amino acids: CAISEGGGTYEQYF. CDR3 DNA: TGTGCCATCTCCGAGGGGGGCGGTACCTACGAGCAGTACTTC. The rearrangement links TRBV10-3 to TRBJ2-7; perhaps D is TRBD1 or TRBD2 (6 bases each). Germline V lookup: CDR1 ENHRY, CDR2 SYGVKD. V lost 8 bases and J lost 2, with 16 bases in between. The CDR3 runs 14 residues.